The clone carrying this TCR beta chain came up once. This CDR3 has 15 residues. The trim removed 7 bases at V and 2 bases at J, leaving 7 bases unmatched. Germline CDR1 reads LNHDA; CDR2 reads SQIVND (reference sequence). The table came from immunoSEQ multiplex PCR; TCRdb's copy has only in-frame clones and leaves some out. The data contain roughly 90,000 clones, over 80% of them singletons. This sample is part of a study of blood T cell repertoires in COVID-19. Sequenced sample: peripheral blood. This receptor was obtained from a woman of 80 years or more with active or convalescent COVID-19. This chain uses TRBV19 with TRBJ1-3, with 8 bases fitting TRBD1. CDR3 loop: CASTPGGAPGNTIYF. In nucleotides, the CDR3 is TGTGCCAGTACGCCAGGGGGCGCTCCTGGAAACACCATATATTTT.